A single sample gave rise to the 13 T cell receptor beta chains below, sequenced in a study of regulatory T cells in long-lasting Graves disease (dated by TCRdb to the early 2020s). What the time point label conveys for this sample: persistent/refractory GD, antithyroid drugs over 5 years with positive TRAb. For both TCR sequencing and RNA sequencing, RNA was extracted from PBMCs in TRIzol. Library preparation employed multiplex PCR. The sequencer listed for this sample is Illumina HiSeq 4000. To build TCR beta libraries, CDR3 regions were amplified by Arm-PCR using iRepertoire HTBI primers. The raw public reads went through TCRdb reprocessing: fastp at Q25, MiXCR clone calling, in-frame beta chains kept. A single entry per CDR3 protein holds the most common genes and DNA from its merged rows. In all, the sample holds roughly 400,000 distinct CDR3 sequences, and 21% of those were seen once. The ten most abundant clones make up approximately 14% of the sample.

The sample in question was peripheral blood mononuclear cells (PBMCs), obtained when the disease was refractory, from a patient treated with antithyroid drugs. These receptors originate from a female donor with Graves disease.

This clonotype was recorded many times. This chain links TRBV15 with TRBJ2-5; D uncertain. Germline CDR1 and CDR2: LNHNV and YYDKDF (reference sequence). The length of the CDR3 is 12 residues. The V and J ends lost 0 bases and 5 bases respectively, with 4 bases between them. Written as DNA, the CDR3 is TGTGCCACCAGCAGAGAGGGGGAGACCCAGTACTTC. It yields the protein CATSREGETQYF.

This clonotype was picked up many times. The V call is TRBV6-1, the J call TRBJ1-2, with D possibly being TRBD1 (5 bases). V lost 2 bases and J 4 bases, leaving 11 bases between the germline ends. In germline, CDR1 is MNHNS, CDR2 SASEGT. The CDR3 has 14 amino acids. CDR3 sequence reads: CASSELVGGYGYTF. As DNA, the CDR3 is TGTGCCAGCAGTGAATTGGTGGGGGGCTATGGCTACACCTTC.

The gene calls are TRBV6-4 and TRBJ1-4; 10 bases line up with TRBD1. Germline CDR1 is MRHNA and CDR2 is SNTAGT. The CDR3 has 14 amino acids. J gave up 10 bases and V 8 bases, and 10 bases lay outside the gene matches. The CDR3 loop reads CASPRTGQGGKLFF. The CDR3 bases are TGTGCCAGCCCCCGAACCGGACAGGGGGGAAAACTGTTTTTT.

This CDR3 reads CSAEGQGVYEQYF. The DNA for the CDR3 is TGCAGTGCTGAGGGACAGGGAGTCTACGAGCAGTACTTC. The gene calls are TRBV20-1 and TRBJ2-7; 9 bases are shared with TRBD1. This CDR3 comprises 13 residues. Germline CDR1 is DFQATT and CDR2 is SNEGSKA (reference sequence). V trimming: 5 bases; J trimming: 3 bases; junction bases outside the gene matches: 5.

The table lists this clonotype with many counts. The chain uses TRBV28 and TRBJ2-5; D may match TRBD1 or TRBD2 (5 bases each). The CDR3 is 14 residues long. Germline CDR1 and CDR2: MDHEN and SYDVKM. V was cut by 4 bases and J by 6 bases, with 15 bases left in between. CDR3 DNA sequence: TGTGCCAGCAGTTCAACCTGGGGGTTACAGACCCAGTACTTC. As protein: CASSSTWGLQTQYF.

V is TRBV2 and J is TRBJ2-5; TRBD1 matches at 8 bases. CDR3 length: 14 amino acids. Trimming at V came to 8 bases and at J to 7 bases, leaving 12 bases not matched to a gene. Germline CDR1 is SNHLY and CDR2 is FYNNEI. The CDR3 is CASERGRGLGTQYF. The DNA of the CDR3 is TGTGCCAGCGAACGGGGCAGGGGGCTTGGGACCCAGTACTTC. Full variable domain (missing parts from reference TRBV2 and TRBJ2-5): EPEVTQTPSHQVTQMGQEVILRCVPISNHLYFYWYRQILGQKVEFLVSFYNNEISEKSEIFDDQFSVERPDGSNFTLKIRSTKLEDSAMYFCASERGRGLGTQYFGPGTRLLVL.

In DNA, the CDR3 is TGTGCCAGCAGCTTAGACGGGGGGTTGAACACTGAAGCTTTCTTT. Translating gives CASSLDGGLNTEAFF. The rearrangement uses TRBV7-2 and TRBJ1-1; TRBD1 might be the D (5 bases). The CDR3 covers 15 residues. The germline gives CDR1 SGHTA, CDR2 FQGNSA. V lost 1 base to trimming and J lost 0 bases, with 9 bases between them.

In its sample, this clonotype was seen many times. The chain combines TRBV28 with TRBJ1-1; the D gene is possibly TRBD1 (5 bases). Trimming took off 11 bases at V and 2 bases at J, with 9 bases between the two ends. This CDR3 is 11 amino acids long. The germline CDR1 and CDR2 sequences are MDHEN and SYDVKM. The CDR3 coding sequence is TGTGCCGCACAGGAAAACACTGAAGCTTTCTTT. It codes for CAAQENTEAFF.

This clonotype was picked up many times. This rearrangement joins TRBV12-3 or TRBV12-4 to TRBJ1-1, with 9 bases identical to TRBD1. V lost 3 bases and J lost 1; bases outside the gene matches: 9. The CDR3 loop spans 17 amino acids. The CDR3 here is CASSLVQGAPGNTEAFF. Here the CDR3 DNA reads TGTGCCAGCAGTTTGGTACAGGGGGCGCCTGGGAACACTGAAGCTTTCTTT.

This chain connects TRBV28 to TRBJ2-3; no clear D. Looked up from germline, CDR1 is MDHEN and CDR2 is SYDVKM. V shed 7 bases and J shed 2 bases, with 10 bases lying between them. There are 13 residues in the CDR3. CDR3 coding DNA: TGTGCCAGCACCCGACGCCTCACAGATACGCAGTATTTT. Protein: CASTRRLTDTQYF.

Many counts were recorded for this clonotype. J is TRBJ2-5 and V is TRBV3-1; D may be TRBD1 or TRBD2 (6 bases each). Germline V CDR1 and CDR2: LGHDT, YNNKEL (reference sequence). The CDR3 is 15 residues long. V was trimmed by 3 bases and J by 3 bases, leaving 14 bases between them. The CDR3 region has the DNA TGTGCCAGCAGCCAGCAGGAGGGGGGAAAAGAGACCCAGTACTTC. Its protein is CASSQQEGGKETQYF.

The J gene is TRBJ1-2, the V gene TRBV7-9; TRBD1 is a possible D gene (5 bases). V lost 2 bases and J lost 8, with 12 bases in between. Germline CDR1 reads SEHNR; CDR2 reads FQNEAQ (reference sequence). This CDR3 spans 13 amino acids. CDR3: CASSLYPEGGYTF. CDR3 DNA: TGTGCCAGCAGCTTATATCCGGAGGGGGGCTACACCTTC.

J is TRBJ1-5 and V is TRBV20-1, with 8 bases fitting TRBD1. Trimming took 1 base from V and 5 from J; bases not matched to a gene: 7. This CDR3 has 15 amino acids. CDR1 and CDR2 from the germline V gene are DFQATT and SNEGSKA (reference sequence). The CDR3: CSARVPRGLDQPQHF. The CDR3 DNA is TGCAGTGCTAGAGTGCCCAGGGGGCTGGATCAGCCCCAGCATTTT.